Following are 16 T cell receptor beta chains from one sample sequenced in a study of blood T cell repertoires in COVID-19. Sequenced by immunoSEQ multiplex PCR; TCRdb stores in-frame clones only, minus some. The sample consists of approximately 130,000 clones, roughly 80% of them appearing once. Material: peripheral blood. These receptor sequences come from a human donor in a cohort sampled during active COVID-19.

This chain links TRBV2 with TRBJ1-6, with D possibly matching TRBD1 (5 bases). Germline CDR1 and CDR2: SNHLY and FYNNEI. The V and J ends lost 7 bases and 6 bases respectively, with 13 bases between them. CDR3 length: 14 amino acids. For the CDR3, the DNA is TGTGCCAGCAATGGAGACAGCGTTAATTCACCCCTCCACTTT. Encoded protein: CASNGDSVNSPLHF.

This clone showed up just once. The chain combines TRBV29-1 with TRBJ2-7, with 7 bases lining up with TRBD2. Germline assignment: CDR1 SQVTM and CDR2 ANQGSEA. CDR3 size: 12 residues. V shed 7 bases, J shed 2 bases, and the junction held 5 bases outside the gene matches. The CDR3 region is CSAVAGAYEQYF. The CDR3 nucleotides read TGCAGCGCCGTGGCGGGAGCCTACGAGCAGTACTTC.

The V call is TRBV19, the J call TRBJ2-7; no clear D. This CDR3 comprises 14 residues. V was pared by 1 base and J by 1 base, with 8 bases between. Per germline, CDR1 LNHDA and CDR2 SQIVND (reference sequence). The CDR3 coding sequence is TGTGCCAGTAGTATAGTTCCAAATTCCTACGAGCAGTACTTC. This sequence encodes CASSIVPNSYEQYF.

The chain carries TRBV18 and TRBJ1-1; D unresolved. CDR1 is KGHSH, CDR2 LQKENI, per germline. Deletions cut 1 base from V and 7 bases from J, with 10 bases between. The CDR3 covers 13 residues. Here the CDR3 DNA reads TGTGCCAGCTCACCACAGGGAGGATTTGAAGCTTTCTTT. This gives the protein CASSPQGGFEAFF.

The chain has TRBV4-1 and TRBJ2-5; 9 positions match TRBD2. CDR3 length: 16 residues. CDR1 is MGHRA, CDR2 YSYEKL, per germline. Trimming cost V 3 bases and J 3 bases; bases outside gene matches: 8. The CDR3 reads CASSQGAGGPEETQYF. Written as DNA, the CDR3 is TGCGCCAGCAGCCAGGGGGCGGGGGGGCCGGAAGAGACCCAGTACTTC.

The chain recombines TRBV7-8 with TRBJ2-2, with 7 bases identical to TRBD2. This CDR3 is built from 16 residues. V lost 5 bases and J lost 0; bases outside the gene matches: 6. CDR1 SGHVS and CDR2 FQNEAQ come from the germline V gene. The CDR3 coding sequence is TGTGCCAGCAGCATAAGCGGGACCACGAACACCGGGGAGCTGTTTTTT. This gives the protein CASSISGTTNTGELFF. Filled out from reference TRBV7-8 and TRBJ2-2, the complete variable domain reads GAGVSQSPRYKVAKRGQDVALRCDPISGHVSLFWYQQALGQGPEFLTYFQNEAQLDKSGLPSDRFFAERPEGSVSTLKIQRTQQEDSAVYLCASSISGTTNTGELFFGEGSRLTVL.

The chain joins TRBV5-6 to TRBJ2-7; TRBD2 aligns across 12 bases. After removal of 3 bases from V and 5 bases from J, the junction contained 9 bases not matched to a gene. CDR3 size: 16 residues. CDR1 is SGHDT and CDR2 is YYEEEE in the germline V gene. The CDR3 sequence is CASSSRTSGAPNEQYF. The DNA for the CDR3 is TGTGCCAGCAGCTCGAGGACTAGCGGGGCCCCCAACGAGCAGTACTTC. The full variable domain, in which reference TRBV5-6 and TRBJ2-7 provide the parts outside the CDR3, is DAGVTQSPTHLIKTRGQQVTLRCSPKSGHDTVSWYQQALGQGPQFIFQYYEEEERQRGNFPDRFSGHQFPNYSSELNVNALLLGDSALYLCASSSRTSGAPNEQYFGPGTRLTVT.

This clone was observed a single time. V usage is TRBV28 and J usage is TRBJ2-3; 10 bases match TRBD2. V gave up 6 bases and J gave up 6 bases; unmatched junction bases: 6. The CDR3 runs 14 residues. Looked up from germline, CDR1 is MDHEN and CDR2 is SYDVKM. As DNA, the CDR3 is TGTGCCAGCAGCCCTAGCGGGGGCGGGGATACGCAGTATTTT. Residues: CASSPSGGGDTQYF.

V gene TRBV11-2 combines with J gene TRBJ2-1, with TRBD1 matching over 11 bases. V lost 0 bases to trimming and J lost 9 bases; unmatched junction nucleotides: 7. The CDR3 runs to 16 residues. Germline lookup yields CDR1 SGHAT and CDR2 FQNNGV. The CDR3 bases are TGTGCCAGCAGCTTAGATCCCCGGACAGGGGGCAGTGAGCAGTTCTTC. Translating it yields CASSLDPRTGGSEQFF.

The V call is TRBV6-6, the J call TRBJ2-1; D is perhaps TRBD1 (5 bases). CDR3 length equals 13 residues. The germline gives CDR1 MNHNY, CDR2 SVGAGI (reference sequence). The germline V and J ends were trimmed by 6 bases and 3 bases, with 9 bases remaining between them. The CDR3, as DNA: TGTGCCAGCAGCATGACAGTCTACAATGAGCAGTTCTTC. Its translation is CASSMTVYNEQFF.

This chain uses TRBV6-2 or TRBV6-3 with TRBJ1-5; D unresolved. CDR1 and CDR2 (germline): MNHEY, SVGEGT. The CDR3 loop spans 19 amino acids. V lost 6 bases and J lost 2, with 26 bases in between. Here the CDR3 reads CASSPTPQVGTFRNQPQHF. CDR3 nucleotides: TGTGCCAGCAGCCCTACCCCCCAGGTGGGTACGTTTCGCAATCAGCCCCAGCATTTT.

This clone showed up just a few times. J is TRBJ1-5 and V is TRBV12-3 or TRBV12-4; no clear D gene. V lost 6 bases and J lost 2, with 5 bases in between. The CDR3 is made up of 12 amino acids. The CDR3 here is CASSLGNQPQHF. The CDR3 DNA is TGTGCCAGCAGCCTTGGCAATCAGCCCCAGCATTTT.

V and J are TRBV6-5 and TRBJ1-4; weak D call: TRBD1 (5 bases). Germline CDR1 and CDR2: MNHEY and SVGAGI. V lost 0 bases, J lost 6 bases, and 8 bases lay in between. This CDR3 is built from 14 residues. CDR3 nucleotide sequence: TGTGCCAGCAGTTACTCGGGGACTCATGAAAAACTGTTTTTT. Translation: CASSYSGTHEKLFF.

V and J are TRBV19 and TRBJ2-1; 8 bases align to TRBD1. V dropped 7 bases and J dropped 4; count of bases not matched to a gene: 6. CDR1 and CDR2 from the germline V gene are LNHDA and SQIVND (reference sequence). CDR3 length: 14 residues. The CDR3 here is CASKRTGTYNEQFF. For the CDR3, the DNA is TGTGCCAGTAAACGGACAGGGACGTACAATGAGCAGTTCTTC.

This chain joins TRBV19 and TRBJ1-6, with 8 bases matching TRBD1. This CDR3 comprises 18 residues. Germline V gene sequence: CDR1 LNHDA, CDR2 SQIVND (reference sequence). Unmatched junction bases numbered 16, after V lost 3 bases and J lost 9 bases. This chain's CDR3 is CASSIRQGRTTIGSPLHF. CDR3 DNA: TGTGCCAGTAGTATCCGACAGGGGAGAACAACAATAGGTTCACCCCTCCACTTT.

CDR3 sequence reads: CASSTGTGGNTEAFF. As DNA, the CDR3 is TGTGCCAGCAGCACCGGGACAGGGGGGAACACTGAAGCTTTCTTT. V gene TRBV11-2 combines with J gene TRBJ1-1; 11 bases agree with TRBD1. The V and J ends lost 5 bases and 1 base, in that order; junction bases with no gene match: 3. The CDR3 runs 15 residues. Looked up from germline, CDR1 is SGHAT and CDR2 is FQNNGV.